This entry lists 5 T cell receptor beta chains sequenced from one sample in a study of cytomegalovirus exposure and HLA in healthy donors. 60 Vbeta and 13 Jbeta primers were used in PCR. Method: immunoSEQ multiplex PCR; TCRdb's copy keeps in-frame clones and lacks some. This sample carries about 53,000 clones, with roughly an eighth going to the ten biggest clones. The sequenced sample consisted of PBMCs. The receptors shown here come from a young man in good health and CMV-seropositive.

V and J are TRBV9 and TRBJ2-3; 10 bases agree with TRBD2. Germline assignment: CDR1 SGDLS and CDR2 YYNGEE. V lost 4 bases to trimming and J lost 0 bases; unmatched junction nucleotides: 11. This CDR3 comprises 18 residues. CDR3 sequence reads: CASSPRLAGESSTDTQYF. The CDR3 region has the DNA TGTGCCAGCAGCCCCCGGCTAGCGGGAGAGTCTAGCACAGATACGCAGTATTTT.

The rearrangement links TRBV9 to TRBJ2-1, with 9 bases aligning to TRBD2. CDR1 and CDR2 from the germline V gene are SGDLS and YYNGEE. Germline trimming cut 0 bases from V and 3 bases from J; bases unmatched to any gene: 7. CDR3 length: 17 residues. The CDR3 coding sequence is TGTGCCAGCAGCGTAGACGGCGGGAGGGCCCTCTACAATGAGCAGTTCTTC. Its translation is CASSVDGGRALYNEQFF.

The genes are TRBV9 and TRBJ2-3; 13 bases are shared with TRBD2. Unmatched junction bases numbered 8, after V lost 5 bases and J lost 5 bases. Germline CDR1 reads SGDLS; CDR2 reads YYNGEE. The CDR3 spans 16 residues. This chain's CDR3 is CASSSRTSGSLDTQYF. The DNA for the CDR3 is TGTGCCAGCAGTTCCCGGACTAGCGGGAGCCTAGATACGCAGTATTTT.

This chain links TRBV27 with TRBJ1-1, with D perhaps matching TRBD1 (6 bases). The CDR3 loop spans 14 amino acids. V lost 2 bases and J lost 4, with 11 bases in between. Germline CDR1 reads MNHEY; CDR2 reads SMNVEV (reference sequence). In DNA form, the CDR3 reads TGTGCCAGCAGTTTAGCCACAGGGAGCACTGAAGCTTTCTTT. Translated, it gives CASSLATGSTEAFF.

The CDR3 DNA reads as TGTGCCAGCAGCTTACGAGCAGGGATCAACTATGGCTACACCTTC. Translating gives CASSLRAGINYGYTF. This sequence joins TRBV7-9 and TRBJ1-2, with a possible D match to TRBD1 (5 bases). The germline gives CDR1 SEHNR, CDR2 FQNEAQ (reference sequence). CDR3 length equals 15 residues. V was shortened by 2 bases and J by 2 bases, with 12 bases between the two germline ends.